Presented here are 16 T cell receptor beta chains from one specimen sequenced in a study of naive and memory T cell subsets (dated by TCRdb to 2016 to 2017). Library creation used UMI-ligation and nested PCR. The instrument was an Illumina MiSeq. The beta constant-region primer consisted of an equimolar mixture of two oligonucleotides that together covered TRBC1 and TRBC2. The ligated cDNA went through four rounds of PCR with nested alpha and beta constant-region primers together with the SP2 primer. In TCRdb, the public reads were trimmed at Q25 with fastp and aligned with MiXCR, with productive beta chains retained. All rows with the same CDR3 protein become a single entry with the most common DNA and genes. A total of 130,000 or so distinct CDR3 sequences appear in this sample, 35% to 45% of them only once. Of the sample, about 0.85% falls within the top ten clones. Sequencing was performed on central memory CD4+ T cells from blood. Reading the label with the study, this specimen's cell subset or site is: central memory, CD45RA- CD27+. The receptors originated from a human donor in good health.

The chain couples TRBV15 to TRBJ2-3; 8 nucleotides align to TRBD2. The CDR3 has 15 residues. Germline CDR1 is LNHNV and CDR2 is YYDKDF (reference sequence). J was trimmed by 4 bases and V by 3 bases; bases with no gene match: 6. DNA of the CDR3: TGTGCCACCAGCAGGAGAGCGGGAGTAGCAGATACGCAGTATTTT. It translates to CATSRRAGVADTQYF.

CDR3 protein: CSAIILGGQIMNTEAFF. DNA of the CDR3: TGCAGTGCTATCATCCTCGGGGGACAGATAATGAACACTGAAGCTTTCTTT. The chain uses TRBV20-1 and TRBJ1-1, with 7 bases aligning to TRBD1. The CDR3 is made up of 17 amino acids. Germline trimming cut 4 bases from V and 0 bases from J; bases unmatched to any gene: 14. The germline gives CDR1 DFQATT, CDR2 SNEGSKA (reference sequence).

V gene TRBV20-1 combines with J gene TRBJ2-7; the D gene is possibly TRBD2 (6 bases). The CDR3 consists of 16 residues. Trimming pared 5 bases from V and 0 bases from J, leaving 20 bases between. From germline, CDR1 is DFQATT and CDR2 SNEGSKA (reference sequence). CDR3 DNA sequence: TGCAGTGCTCCGAGTTGGTTGGGGGGAAGCTCCTACGAGCAGTACTTC. Protein: CSAPSWLGGSSYEQYF.

The CDR3 reads CASSHYRTAYEQYF. CDR3 DNA sequence: TGTGCCAGCAGCCACTACCGGACAGCTTACGAGCAGTACTTC. V gene TRBV16 combines with J gene TRBJ2-7; tentatively, D is TRBD1 (6 bases). This CDR3 region has 14 residues. CDR1 is KGHSY and CDR2 is FQNENV in the germline V gene. V shed 3 bases and J shed 4 bases, with 13 bases lying between them. The full variable domain, rest sourced from reference TRBV16 and TRBJ2-7, is GEEVAQTPKHLVRGEGQKAKLYCAPIKGHSYVFWYQQVLKNEFKFLISFQNENVFDETGMPKERFSAKCLPNSPCSLEIQATKLEDSAVYFCASSHYRTAYEQYFGPGTRLTVT.

This chain connects TRBV28 to TRBJ2-7, with 7 bases fitting TRBD1. This CDR3 region has 13 residues. The germline CDR1 and CDR2 sequences are MDHEN and SYDVKM. Trimming cost V 2 bases and J 7 bases; bases outside gene matches: 5. The DNA of the CDR3 is TGTGCCAGCAGTTTAAACAGGGGATGGGAGCAGTACTTC. This gives the protein CASSLNRGWEQYF.

This clonotype was counted only a few times. The rearrangement joins TRBV29-1 to TRBJ2-1, with D possibly matching TRBD1 (6 bases). Germline V gives CDR1 SQVTM, CDR2 ANQGSEA. This CDR3 has 15 residues. V was clipped by 7 bases and J by 9 bases, with 25 bases between them. The CDR3 here is CSARQLTQGFGEQFF. DNA for the CDR3: TGCAGCGCTAGACAACTAACCCAGGGGTTCGGTGAGCAGTTCTTC.

In its sample, this clonotype is medium-sized. The chain employs TRBV7-9 and TRBJ2-6; maybe TRBD2 (6 bases). The CDR3 loop spans 17 amino acids. Germline V gives CDR1 SEHNR, CDR2 FQNEAQ (reference sequence). Trimming shortened V by 3 bases and J by 1 base, and 13 bases separated the two germline ends. The CDR3 here is CASSFPVGRSGANVLTF. The CDR3 DNA sequence: TGTGCCAGCAGCTTCCCTGTGGGGAGGTCTGGGGCCAACGTCCTGACTTTC.

The chain employs TRBV13 and TRBJ2-2; D is unclear. The germline V gene has CDR1 PRHDT and CDR2 FYEKMQ (reference sequence). V gave up 3 bases and J gave up 3 bases, with 11 bases separating them. The CDR3 contains 15 residues. Written as DNA, the CDR3 is TGTGCCAGCAGCTTCGGTAGATTGGACACCGGGGAGCTGTTTTTT. Amino acids: CASSFGRLDTGELFF.

V gene TRBV4-3 combines with J gene TRBJ2-5; D is perhaps TRBD1 (5 bases). Germline CDR1 reads LGHNA; CDR2 reads YSLEER. The CDR3 length is 15 residues. The ends were cut back, 0 bases at V and 7 bases at J, with 15 bases in the middle. The CDR3 region is CASSQDLDWGGTQYF. CDR3 DNA: TGCGCCAGCAGCCAAGATTTGGATTGGGGCGGGACCCAGTACTTC.

This sequence joins TRBV11-2 and TRBJ2-5; D gene unclear. This CDR3 comprises 16 residues. Trimming pared 3 bases from V and 5 bases from J, leaving 19 bases between. Germline CDR1 SGHAT, CDR2 FQNNGV. The CDR3, as DNA: TGTGCCAGCAGCTTTAGGGCAGGTTTGATCATTGAGACCCAGTACTTC. Protein product: CASSFRAGLIIETQYF.

Only a few counts were recorded for this clonotype. The chain uses TRBV28 and TRBJ2-3, with 13 bases matching TRBD2. V lost 4 bases to trimming and J lost 6 bases; unmatched junction nucleotides: 13. The CDR3 loop spans 18 amino acids. Germline V gene sequence: CDR1 MDHEN, CDR2 SYDVKM. The CDR3 nucleotides are TGTGCCAGCAGTTCAACTGGTACTAGCGGGAGGGGACGTGATACGCAGTATTTT. Its protein is CASSSTGTSGRGRDTQYF.

The sample holds a few counts of this clonotype. The chain joins TRBV9 to TRBJ1-3; 8 bases map to TRBD1. The CDR3 is 15 amino acids. Germline values: CDR1 SGDLS, CDR2 YYNGEE. With 3 bases clipped from V and 0 bases from J, the junction kept 2 bases outside the gene matches. CDR3 nucleotides: TGTGCCAGCAGCGGGACAGGGATCTCTGGAAACACCATATATTTT. It encodes CASSGTGISGNTIYF.

This rearrangement joins TRBV15 to TRBJ2-1; 13 bases map to TRBD2. The germline CDR1 and CDR2 sequences are LNHNV and YYDKDF (reference sequence). The CDR3 sequence is 17 residues long. V dropped 4 bases and J dropped 7; count of bases not matched to a gene: 10. The CDR3: CATSTLMTSGRPNEQFF. As DNA, the CDR3 is TGTGCCACCAGCACCTTGATGACTAGCGGGAGGCCGAATGAGCAGTTCTTC.

This clonotype was found many times. This chain uses TRBV12-3 or TRBV12-4 with TRBJ1-6; D is unclear. The CDR3 is 14 residues long. Trimming pared 3 bases from V and 5 bases from J, leaving 8 bases between. CDR3 DNA: TGTGCCAGCAGTTTTGTACAGAATAATTCACCCCTCCACTTT. Translated, it gives CASSFVQNNSPLHF.

V and J are TRBV28 and TRBJ1-1, with D uncertain. The V gene lost 8 bases and the J gene lost 9 bases, with 19 bases spanning the gap. The CDR3 runs 13 residues. Germline lookup yields CDR1 MDHEN and CDR2 SYDVKM. The CDR3 DNA sequence: TGTGCCAGCTATTCGAACCGGCCCTGGCAAGCTTTCTTT. Its translation is CASYSNRPWQAFF.

The rearrangement uses TRBV9 and TRBJ2-7, with TRBD1 identical over 8 bases. From germline, CDR1 is SGDLS and CDR2 YYNGEE. V dropped 4 bases and J dropped 5; count of bases not matched to a gene: 8. This CDR3 comprises 14 residues. This chain's CDR3 is CASSPRTGIHEQYF. The CDR3 coding sequence is TGTGCCAGCAGCCCCCGGACAGGGATCCACGAGCAGTACTTC. The entire variable domain, with the rest obtained from reference TRBV9 and TRBJ2-7, is as follows: DSGVTQTPKHLITATGQRVTLRCSPRSGDLSVYWYQQSLDQGLQFLIQYYNGEERAKGNILERFSAQQFPDLHSELNLSSLELGDSALYFCASSPRTGIHEQYFGPGTRLTVT.